Following are 7 T cell receptor beta chains from one sample sequenced in a study of T cells of healthy individuals. TCRdb re-derived calls from the 5' RACE reads in MiXCR, one entry per CDR3 protein. The sample lists some 100,000 distinct CDR3 sequences, 15% to 20% occurring once. The receptors were sampled from a human donor in good health.

The chain is built from TRBV12-3 or TRBV12-4 and TRBJ2-4; perhaps D is TRBD1 or TRBD2 (6 bases each). Trimming stripped 3 bases from V and 8 bases from J, with 11 bases between. The CDR3 length is 13 residues. CDR3 nucleotide sequence: TGTGCCAGCAGTTTGCGGAGGGGGGACATTCAGTACTTC. It specifies CASSLRRGDIQYF.

This clonotype was seen a few times. This chain joins TRBV25-1 and TRBJ2-7; no firm D call. The CDR3 runs 13 residues. The germline gives CDR1 MGHDK, CDR2 SYGVNS. V lost 9 bases and J 0 bases, leaving 12 bases between the germline ends. The CDR3 reads CASFSPFSYEQYF. The CDR3 DNA follows: TGTGCCAGTTTTTCCCCTTTCTCCTACGAGCAGTACTTC.

In this sample, this clonotype turned up many times. The chain is built from TRBV7-9 and TRBJ2-2; a weak D match, TRBD1 (6 bases). The CDR3 consists of 15 residues. V was clipped by 5 bases and J by 6 bases, with 16 bases between them. Germline V lookup: CDR1 SEHNR, CDR2 FQNEAQ (reference sequence). This CDR3 reads CASSAPQYRAGELFF. CDR3 coding DNA: TGTGCCAGCAGCGCGCCTCAATACAGGGCCGGGGAGCTGTTTTTT.

The rearrangement links TRBV7-9 to TRBJ1-6, with D possibly TRBD1 on 5 matching bases. CDR3 size: 17 residues. Germline CDR1 and CDR2: SEHNR and FQNEAQ (reference sequence). Trimming removed 5 bases at V and 7 bases at J, with 21 bases between. The CDR3 loop is CASSPLWGLRENSPLHF. CDR3 DNA: TGTGCCAGCAGCCCATTATGGGGCTTGAGGGAAAATTCACCCCTCCACTTT.

At least ten counts were recorded for this clonotype. The chain carries TRBV12-3 or TRBV12-4 and TRBJ1-2; TRBD1 is a possible D gene (5 bases). CDR3 length: 15 amino acids. V was trimmed by 3 bases and J by 6 bases, leaving 17 bases between them. CDR3 sequence (DNA): TGTGCCAGCAGTTTCCCCTCCAGGGACGGGGATGGCTACACCTTC. Translating it yields CASSFPSRDGDGYTF.

This clonotype came up once. The chain recombines TRBV7-2 with TRBJ2-3; D unclear. The CDR3 spans 14 residues. The V end lost 1 base, the J end lost 4 bases, and 9 bases lay between the germline ends. The germline V gene has CDR1 SGHTA and CDR2 FQGNSA. CDR3 residues: CASSLGPGPDTQYF. CDR3 nucleotides: TGTGCCAGCAGCTTAGGGCCCGGGCCAGATACGCAGTATTTT. The full variable domain, completed using reference TRBV7-2 and TRBJ2-3, is GAGVSQSPSNKVTEKGKDVELRCDPISGHTALYWYRQSLGQGLEFLIYFQGNSAPDKSGLPSDRFSAERTGGSVSTLTIQRTQQEDSAVYLCASSLGPGPDTQYFGPGTRLTVL.

This clonotype was observed a handful of times. The rearrangement uses TRBV29-1 and TRBJ1-1; D is possibly TRBD1 (6 bases). Trimming stripped 4 bases from V and 1 base from J, with 13 bases between. This CDR3 has 14 residues. Germline V gene data show CDR1 as SQVTM and CDR2 as ANQGSEA. The CDR3 protein is CSVVARTANTEAFF. CDR3 coding DNA: TGCAGCGTTGTAGCACGGACAGCGAACACTGAAGCTTTCTTT.